Listed here is a single T cell receptor (beta chain). Trimming left V 4 bases short and J 0 bases short, with 7 bases between. CDR1 is SGHTA and CDR2 is FQGTGA in the germline V gene. The CDR3 has 15 residues. MiXCR was run by TCRdb on the RACE reads, yielding one entry per CDR3 protein. The top ten clones hold 2.2% of a sample with nearly 95,000 distinct CDR3 sequences, 8% to 13% of them seen once. Time point here: patch test 2, 6 weeks after DPC sensitization. Treatment noted: therapeutic diphenylcyclopropenone sensitization with weekly scalp DPC. These data come from a study of human T cells and chemical hapten exposure.

Sequencing used whole blood, obtained in connection with sensitization to the hapten diphenylcyclopropenone (DPC). The TCR comes from a man in his forties with alopecia areata. Some clones in this sample may be carry-over from other donors' samples. The chain combines TRBV7-3 with TRBJ2-6, with D tentatively TRBD2 (5 bases). The chain's CDR3 is CASSSGFSGANVLTF. Here the CDR3 DNA reads TGTGCCAGCAGCTCGGGATTCTCTGGGGCCAACGTCCTGACTTTC.